Following are 6 T cell receptor beta chains from one sample sequenced in a study of blood T cell repertoires in COVID-19. Using immunoSEQ multiplex PCR, the repertoire was profiled, and TCRdb retains in-frame clones only, with some absent. Seen here are 70,000 to 90,000 clones, 75% to 90% observed once, and the top ten hold 6.5% to 9%. The sample taken for sequencing was peripheral blood. These receptors all stem from a man in his 60s with acute or convalescent COVID-19.

The genes are TRBV19 and TRBJ2-5, with D perhaps matching TRBD2 (5 bases). This CDR3 spans 14 amino acids. Germline CDR1 and CDR2: LNHDA and SQIVND (reference sequence). V was trimmed by 3 bases and J by 5 bases, leaving 13 bases between them. CDR3: CASSIYPPGETQYF. The CDR3 region has the DNA TGTGCCAGTAGTATTTACCCCCCGGGGGAGACCCAGTACTTC. The entire variable domain, with the rest obtained from reference TRBV19 and TRBJ2-5, is as follows: DGGITQSPKYLFRKEGQNVTLSCEQNLNHDAMYWYRQDPGQGLRLIYYSQIVNDFQKGDIAEGYSVSREKKESFPLTVTSAQKNPTAFYLCASSIYPPGETQYFGPGTRLLVL.

The chain couples TRBV18 to TRBJ2-2; TRBD1 is a possible D gene (6 bases). The CDR3 contains 15 residues. The germline V gene has CDR1 KGHSH and CDR2 LQKENI. V was shortened by 3 bases and J by 5 bases, with 13 bases between the two germline ends. For the CDR3, the DNA is TGTGCCAGCTCACCCCCCGGGACACCTACCGGGGAGCTGTTTTTT. Translating gives CASSPPGTPTGELFF.

V gene TRBV7-8 combines with J gene TRBJ1-6; 12 positions match TRBD1. Germline CDR1 SGHVS, CDR2 FQNEAQ. This CDR3 spans 16 amino acids. The trim removed 6 bases at V and 10 bases at J, leaving 10 bases unmatched. This chain's CDR3 is CASSLGQGASRSPLHF. The CDR3 bases are TGTGCCAGCAGTTTGGGACAGGGGGCTTCTCGGTCACCCCTCCACTTT.

This clone occurred a few times. V and J are TRBV29-1 and TRBJ1-3; 8 bases match TRBD1. V dropped 2 bases and J dropped 4; count of bases not matched to a gene: 10. The CDR3 totals 16 residues. Germline V gene data show CDR1 as SQVTM and CDR2 as ANQGSEA. Written as DNA, the CDR3 is TGCAGCGTTGAACTATACCAGGGGGCGAGGGGAAACACCATATATTTT. This sequence encodes CSVELYQGARGNTIYF.

The rearrangement joins TRBV29-1 to TRBJ2-7, with D tentatively TRBD1 (5 bases). CDR1 is SQVTM, CDR2 ANQGSEA, per germline. V gave up 4 bases and J gave up 0 bases, with 19 bases separating them. The CDR3 is made up of 16 amino acids. The CDR3 reads CSVGGGKGFSSYEQYF. The DNA of the CDR3 is TGCAGCGTTGGGGGCGGTAAAGGGTTTAGCTCCTACGAGCAGTACTTC.

V gene TRBV5-5 combines with J gene TRBJ1-2, with 8 nucleotides matching TRBD1. The ends lost 1 base at V and 7 bases at J; junction bases unmatched: 3. The CDR3 extends over 13 amino acids. Per germline, CDR1 SGHKS and CDR2 YYEKEE (reference sequence). This chain's CDR3 is CASSLSGGSGYTF. Written as DNA, the CDR3 is TGTGCCAGCAGCTTGTCAGGGGGCAGTGGCTACACCTTC.